These T cell receptor beta chains were read from a single sample in a study of blood T cells in healthy people across ages. A single record per CDR3 protein comes from TCRdb applying MiXCR to the 5' RACE reads. Of over a million distinct CDR3 sequences in the sample, about 40% were seen once. Sequenced sample: blood. Receptor source: a woman younger than 30 in good health. Each CDR3 is given without its conserved first and last residue.

V: TRBV27
J: TRBJ2-7
CDR3: ASRPRGGASYEQY

V: TRBV12-5
J: TRBJ2-3
CDR3: ASGLVPELTDTQY

V: TRBV9
J: TRBJ2-7
CDR3: ASSVGVTGEQY

V: TRBV5-6
J: .
CDR3: ASSSLLAGGYNEQY

V: TRBV20-1
J: TRBJ1-6
CDR3: SASLGQGVWVGDSPLH

V: TRBV20-1
J: TRBJ2-1
CDR3: SASISGIGYNEQF

V: TRBV27
J: .
CDR3: ASSRPLGSEQY

V: TRBV20-1
J: TRBJ2-1
CDR3: SASGYSSSYNEQF

V: TRBV15
J: TRBJ1-2
CDR3: ATVDTFYGYT

V: TRBV2
J: TRBJ1-2
CDR3: ASSVSRVGGYT

V: TRBV10-3
J: TRBJ1-2
CDR3: AIRSISGETDYGYT

V: TRBV28
J: .
CDR3: ASTGGYYEQY

V: TRBV24-1
J: TRBJ2-5
CDR3: ATSDSTGSGETQY

V: TRBV7-9
J: TRBJ1-4
CDR3: ASRGGQPTNEKLF

V: TRBV30
J: TRBJ2-1
CDR3: AWSAGASHNEQF

V: TRBV5-6
J: TRBJ2-3
CDR3: ASSLDQGVTDTQY

V: TRBV11-2
J: TRBJ1-6
CDR3: ASSSTGRSYNSPLH

V: TRBV5-5
J: TRBJ2-3
CDR3: ASRKSGALNGDTQY

V: TRBV30
J: TRBJ1-2
CDR3: AWSRQDYGYT

V: TRBV12-3/TRBV12-4
J: TRBJ2-1
CDR3: ASRRGGARDEQF

V: TRBV2
J: TRBJ2-7
CDR3: ASSENPDRTLGEQY

V: TRBV2
J: TRBJ1-5
CDR3: ASSEGRNQPQH

V: TRBV28
J: TRBJ2-7
CDR3: ASSSGLVHEQY

V: TRBV12-3/TRBV12-4
J: TRBJ1-3
CDR3: ASSPQRMTKSGNTIY

V: TRBV20-1
J: TRBJ2-1
CDR3: SAPASGRGGEQF

V: TRBV29-1
J: TRBJ2-7
CDR3: SAGSGAPVYEQY

V: TRBV12-3/TRBV12-4
J: TRBJ2-3
CDR3: ASSPNQGGKTDTQY

V: TRBV27
J: TRBJ2-3
CDR3: ASTGLGTQY

V: TRBV2
J: TRBJ2-3
CDR3: AGADGGDTQY

V: TRBV29-1
J: TRBJ2-5
CDR3: SVEGLAGGQETQY

V: TRBV7-3
J: TRBJ1-4
CDR3: ASSLATGQTNEKLF

V: TRBV7-2
J: TRBJ2-7
CDR3: ASSLRTGTGSEGEQY

V: TRBV4-1
J: TRBJ1-5
CDR3: ASSQEGLSNQPQH

V: TRBV20-1
J: TRBJ1-6
CDR3: SASVGLYNSPLH

V: TRBV12-3/TRBV12-4
J: TRBJ2-5
CDR3: ASLGFEGGTQY

V: TRBV4-2
J: TRBJ1-4
CDR3: ASSQGLQGVGEKLF

V: TRBV5-1
J: TRBJ2-1
CDR3: ACSGGGPVDEQF

V: TRBV5-1
J: TRBJ2-7
CDR3: ASSLEGLYYEQY

V: TRBV18
J: TRBJ2-7
CDR3: ASSPRGAGEQY

V: TRBV2
J: TRBJ2-7
CDR3: ASSWTESYEQY

V: TRBV7-2
J: TRBJ1-1
CDR3: ASSLSFQITEAF

V: TRBV6-5
J: TRBJ2-5
CDR3: ASRRGTGLIRGEQY

V: TRBV3-1
J: TRBJ2-1
CDR3: ASSPSGGLAFYNEQF

V: TRBV6-5
J: .
CDR3: ASTRSGTAEQY

V: TRBV28
J: TRBJ2-5
CDR3: ASSGGTSKPNEQY

V: TRBV13
J: TRBJ2-2
CDR3: ASSAGTDAGELF

V: TRBV12-3/TRBV12-4
J: TRBJ2-7
CDR3: ASRSGLAPYEQY

V: TRBV18
J: TRBJ2-5
CDR3: ASSRFGGAQETQY

V: TRBV10-2
J: .
CDR3: ASGEAWGYEQY